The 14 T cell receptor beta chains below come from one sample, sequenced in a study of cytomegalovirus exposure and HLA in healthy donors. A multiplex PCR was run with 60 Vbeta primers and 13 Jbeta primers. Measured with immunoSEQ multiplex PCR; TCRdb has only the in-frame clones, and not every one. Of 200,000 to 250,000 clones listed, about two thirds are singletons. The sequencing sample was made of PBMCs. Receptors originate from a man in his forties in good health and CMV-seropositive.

The CDR3 is CASSLGLVNYEQYF. CDR3 coding DNA: TGTGCCAGCAGCTTAGGGCTAGTGAATTACGAGCAGTACTTC. V is TRBV7-8 and J is TRBJ2-7; D not resolved. The V gene lost 1 base and the J gene lost 4 bases, with 11 bases spanning the gap. Germline-derived CDR1 and CDR2 are SGHVS and FQNEAQ. The CDR3 spans 14 residues.

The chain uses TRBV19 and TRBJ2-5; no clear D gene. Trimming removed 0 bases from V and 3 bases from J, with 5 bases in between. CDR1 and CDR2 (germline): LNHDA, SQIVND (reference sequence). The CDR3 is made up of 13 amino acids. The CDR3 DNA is TGTGCCAGTAGTATAGACCTCGAAGAGACCCAGTACTTC. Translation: CASSIDLEETQYF. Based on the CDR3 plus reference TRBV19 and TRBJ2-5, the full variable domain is DGGITQSPKYLFRKEGQNVTLSCEQNLNHDAMYWYRQDPGQGLRLIYYSQIVNDFQKGDIAEGYSVSREKKESFPLTVTSAQKNPTAFYLCASSIDLEETQYFGPGTRLLVL.

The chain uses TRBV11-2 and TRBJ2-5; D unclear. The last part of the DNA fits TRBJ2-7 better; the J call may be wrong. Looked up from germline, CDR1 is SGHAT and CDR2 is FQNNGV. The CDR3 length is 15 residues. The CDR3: CASSLIPGQSYEQYF. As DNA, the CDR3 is TGTGCCAGCAGCTTAATCCCTGGGCAGTCCTACGAGCAGTACTTC.

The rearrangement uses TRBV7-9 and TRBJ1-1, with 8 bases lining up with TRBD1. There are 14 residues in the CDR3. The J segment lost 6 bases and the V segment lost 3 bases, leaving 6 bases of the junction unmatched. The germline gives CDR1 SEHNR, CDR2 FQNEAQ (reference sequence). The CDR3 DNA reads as TGTGCCAGCAGCTTGACGACAGGGGCCTCTGAAGCTTTCTTT. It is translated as CASSLTTGASEAFF.

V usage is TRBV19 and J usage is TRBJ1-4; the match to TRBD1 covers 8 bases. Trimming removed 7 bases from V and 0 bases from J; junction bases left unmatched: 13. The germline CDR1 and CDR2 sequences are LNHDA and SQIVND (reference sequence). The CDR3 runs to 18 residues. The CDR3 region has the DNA TGTGCCAGTAACGACAACAGGGGGGGATTTGCAACTAATGAAAAACTGTTTTTT. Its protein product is CASNDNRGGFATNEKLFF.

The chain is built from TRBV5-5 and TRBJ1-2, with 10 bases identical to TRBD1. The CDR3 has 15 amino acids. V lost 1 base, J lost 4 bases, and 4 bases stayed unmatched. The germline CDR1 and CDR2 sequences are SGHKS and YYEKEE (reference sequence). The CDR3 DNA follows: TGTGCCAGCAGCTTGCGGACAGGGGGATTCTATGGCTACACCTTC. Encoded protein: CASSLRTGGFYGYTF.

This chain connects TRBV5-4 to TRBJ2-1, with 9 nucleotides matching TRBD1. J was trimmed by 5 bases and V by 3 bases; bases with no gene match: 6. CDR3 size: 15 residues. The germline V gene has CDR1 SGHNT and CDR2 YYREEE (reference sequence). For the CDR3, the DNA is TGTGCCAGCAGCTACGACAGGGGGTTCGACAATGAGCAGTTCTTC. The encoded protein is CASSYDRGFDNEQFF.

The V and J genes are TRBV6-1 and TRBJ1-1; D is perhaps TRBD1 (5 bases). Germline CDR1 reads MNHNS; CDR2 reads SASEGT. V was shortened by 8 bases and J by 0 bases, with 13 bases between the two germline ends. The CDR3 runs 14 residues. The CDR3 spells CASRRQNMNTEAFF. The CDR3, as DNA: TGTGCCAGCCGAAGACAGAACATGAACACTGAAGCTTTCTTT.

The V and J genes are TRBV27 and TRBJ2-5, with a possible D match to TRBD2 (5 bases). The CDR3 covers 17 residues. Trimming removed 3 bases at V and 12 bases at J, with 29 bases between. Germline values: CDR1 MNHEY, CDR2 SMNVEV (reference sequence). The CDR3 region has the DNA TGTGCCAGCAGTTTTACCGCCCGAAGAGACCCAACCCGGCGGGAGTACTTC. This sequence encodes CASSFTARRDPTRREYF.

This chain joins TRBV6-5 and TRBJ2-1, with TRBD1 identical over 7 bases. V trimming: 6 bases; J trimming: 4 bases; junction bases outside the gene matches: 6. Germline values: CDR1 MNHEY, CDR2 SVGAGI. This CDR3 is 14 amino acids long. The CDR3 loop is CASSSLTGYNEQFF. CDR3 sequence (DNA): TGTGCCAGCAGCTCCTTGACAGGGTACAATGAGCAGTTCTTC.

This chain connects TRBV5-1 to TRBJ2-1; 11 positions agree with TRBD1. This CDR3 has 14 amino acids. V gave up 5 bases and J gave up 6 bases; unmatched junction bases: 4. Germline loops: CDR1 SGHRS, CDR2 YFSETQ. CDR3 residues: CASSRGTGGNEQFF. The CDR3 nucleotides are TGCGCCAGCAGTCGAGGGACAGGGGGCAATGAGCAGTTCTTC.

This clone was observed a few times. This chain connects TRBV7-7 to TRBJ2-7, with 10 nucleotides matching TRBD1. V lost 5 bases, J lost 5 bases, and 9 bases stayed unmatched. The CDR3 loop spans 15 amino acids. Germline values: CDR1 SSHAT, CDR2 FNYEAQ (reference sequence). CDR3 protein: CASSPGQGSAHEQYF. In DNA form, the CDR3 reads TGTGCCAGCAGCCCGGGACAGGGGAGCGCCCACGAGCAGTACTTC. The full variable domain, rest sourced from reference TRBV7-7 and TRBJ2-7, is GAGVSQSPRYKVTKRGQDVTLRCDPISSHATLYWYQQALGQGPEFLTYFNYEAQPDKSGLPSDRFSAERPEGSISTLTIQRTEQRDSAMYRCASSPGQGSAHEQYFGPGTRLTVT.

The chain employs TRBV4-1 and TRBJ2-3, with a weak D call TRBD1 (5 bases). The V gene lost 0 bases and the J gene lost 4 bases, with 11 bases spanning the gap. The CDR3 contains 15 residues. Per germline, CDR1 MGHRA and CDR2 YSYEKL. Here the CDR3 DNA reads TGCGCCAGCAGCCAAGACTGGATAGGGGCAGATACGCAGTATTTT. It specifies CASSQDWIGADTQYF.

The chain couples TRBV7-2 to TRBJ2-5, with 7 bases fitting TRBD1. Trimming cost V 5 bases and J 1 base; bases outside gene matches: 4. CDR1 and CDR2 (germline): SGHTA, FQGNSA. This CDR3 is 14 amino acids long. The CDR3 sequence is CASSEGAPQETQYF. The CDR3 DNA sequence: TGTGCCAGCAGCGAGGGGGCACCCCAAGAGACCCAGTACTTC.